This is a list of T cell receptor beta chains from one sample in a study of T cells in Graves' hyperthyroidism and ophthalmopathy. From the multiplex PCR reads, TCRdb called clonotypes with MiXCR, one entry per CDR3 protein. This table has fewer than 650,000 distinct CDR3 sequences, over 12% appearing once. Sequencing was performed on blood. The receptors stem from a woman younger than 30 with Graves' ophthalmopathy. The CDR3 runs from the conserved cysteine through the conserved F or W. D genes are given only for firm matches. Only some rows state a clone size, as once, few, many or a class for expanded clones.

j_gene: TRBJ2-5
abundance: NA
v_gene: TRBV7-9
d_gene: NA
CDR3nt: TGTGCCAGCAGCCCAGGGAGGTCACAGGTGAAGGTTGAGACCCAGTACTTC
CDR3aa: CASSPGRSQVKVETQYF

j_gene: TRBJ2-7
abundance: NA
v_gene: TRBV24-1
d_gene: NA
CDR3nt: TGTGCCACCAGTTCCCGGAACAGGGCCACGGACGACTACGAGCAGTACTTC
CDR3aa: CATSSRNRATDDYEQYF

j_gene: TRBJ2-3
abundance: few
v_gene: TRBV3-1
d_gene: TRBD2
CDR3nt: TGTGCCAGCAGCCAGTCTAGCGGGAGAACCACAGATACGCAGTATTTT
CDR3aa: CASSQSSGRTTDTQYF

j_gene: TRBJ1-4
abundance: few
v_gene: TRBV28
d_gene: NA
CDR3nt: TGTGCCAGCAGTGAACATGGAGGGGCCCCAGGACGTGATGAAAAACCGTTTTTT
CDR3aa: CASSEHGGAPGRDEKPFF

j_gene: TRBJ1-5
abundance: many
v_gene: TRBV10-3
d_gene: NA
CDR3nt: TGTGCCATCAGTGAGGCCGGACAGAAAGATCAGCCCCAGCATTTT
CDR3aa: CAISEAGQKDQPQHF

j_gene: TRBJ2-3
abundance: many
v_gene: TRBV28
d_gene: NA
CDR3nt: TGTGCCAGCAGTTTATTTCTCGAGCGCGGTAGCACAGATACGCAGTATTTT
CDR3aa: CASSLFLERGSTDTQYF

j_gene: TRBJ2-1
abundance: NA
v_gene: TRBV2
d_gene: TRBD1
CDR3nt: TGTGCCAGGGGACAGGGAACCTACAATGAGCAGTTCTTC
CDR3aa: CARGQGTYNEQFF

j_gene: TRBJ2-1
abundance: many
v_gene: TRBV28
d_gene: TRBD2
CDR3nt: TGTGCCAGCAGTTCACCGGGACTAGCGGGAGAGGGGGTCTCCTACAATGAGCAGTTCTTC
CDR3aa: CASSSPGLAGEGVSYNEQFF

j_gene: TRBJ1-2
abundance: NA
v_gene: TRBV11-1
d_gene: NA
CDR3nt: TGTGCCAGCAGCTTAGGCGGCCTTGGTAACTATGGCTACACCTTC
CDR3aa: CASSLGGLGNYGYTF

j_gene: TRBJ1-3
abundance: NA
v_gene: TRBV28
d_gene: TRBD1
CDR3nt: TGTGCCAGCAGTTTATACCAGGGGGCTGGAAACACCATATATTTT
CDR3aa: CASSLYQGAGNTIYF

j_gene: TRBJ2-1
abundance: NA
v_gene: TRBV19
d_gene: NA
CDR3nt: TGTGCCAGTAGTATTATTGAGCAGGGCCTCTACAATGAGCAGTTCTTC
CDR3aa: CASSIIEQGLYNEQFF